The rows below give T cell receptor beta chains drawn from one sample of a study of cytomegalovirus exposure and HLA in healthy donors. Method: immunoSEQ multiplex PCR; TCRdb's copy keeps in-frame clones and lacks some. This table lists 100,000 to 150,000 clones. Sample: PBMCs. The receptors come from a man younger than 45 in good health and CMV-seronegative. Each CDR3 is given with its conserved first and last residue. A D gene is named only where the DNA matches it firmly.

v_gene,j_gene,len,d_gene,CDR3aa,CDR3nt
TRBV21-1,TRBJ2-7,17,NA,CASSSGRTPSGTYEQYF,TGTGCCAGCAGCAGCGGCAGAACTCCTAGCGGTACCTACGAGCAGTACTTC
TRBV9,TRBJ1-3,15,TRBD1,CASSFEGQGGNTIYF,TGTGCCAGCAGCTTCGAAGGACAGGGGGGAAACACCATATATTTT
TRBV19,TRBJ2-5,15,NA,CASSIGVGSKETQYF,TGTGCCAGTAGTATAGGAGTCGGGAGCAAAGAGACCCAGTACTTC
TRBV30,TRBJ1-2,11,TRBD1,CALLEGAGYTF,TGTGCCTTACTGGAGGGGGCTGGCTACACCTTC
TRBV10-3,TRBJ2-7,15,TRBD2,CAISGGRGDSYEQYF,TGTGCCATCAGTGGAGGGAGGGGCGACTCCTACGAGCAGTACTTC
TRBV6-1,TRBJ1-2,14,TRBD1,CASRTGQGSYGYTF,TGTGCCAGCAGGACCGGACAGGGTAGCTATGGCTACACCTTC
TRBV6-4,TRBJ1-2,14,TRBD1,CASSESGTGYGYTF,TGTGCCAGCAGTGAGTCCGGGACAGGCTATGGCTACACCTTC
TRBV29-1,TRBJ2-7,14,TRBD1,CSVGKGQGAYEQYF,TGCAGCGTTGGTAAGGGACAGGGGGCCTACGAGCAGTACTTC
TRBV27,TRBJ2-1,14,TRBD2,CASSTGTSGNEQFF,TGTGCCAGCAGTACCGGAACTAGCGGCAATGAGCAGTTCTTC
TRBV5-1,TRBJ2-1,17,TRBD2,CASSPGVTSGSYNEQFF,TGCGCCAGCAGCCCAGGGGTAACTAGCGGGAGTTACAATGAGCAGTTCTTC
TRBV5-1,TRBJ2-7,13,NA,CASSPGLNYEQYF,TGCGCCAGCAGCCCGGGACTTAACTACGAGCAGTACTTC
TRBV2,TRBJ2-6,15,TRBD1,CASTGQFSGANVLTF,TGTGCCAGCACGGGACAGTTCTCTGGGGCCAACGTCCTGACTTTC
TRBV7-2,TRBJ1-2,14,NA,CASSYTTQGHGYTF,TGTGCCAGCAGCTACACGACCCAGGGGCACGGCTACACCTTC
TRBV9,TRBJ1-4,17,TRBD1,CASSVSALGQGGEKLFF,TGTGCCAGCAGCGTATCCGCTCTCGGACAGGGGGGTGAAAAACTGTTTTTT
TRBV6-5,TRBJ2-6,15,NA,CASSRGRPGANVLTF,TGTGCCAGCAGTCGAGGGCGACCTGGGGCCAACGTCCTGACTTTC
TRBV6-5,TRBJ1-6,15,NA,CASRRVLRDNSPLHF,TGTGCCAGCAGGAGGGTACTACGGGATAATTCACCCCTCCACTTT
TRBV28,TRBJ1-2,13,NA,CASGGGSYYGYTF,TGTGCCAGCGGCGGGGGATCTTACTATGGCTACACCTTC
TRBV29-1,TRBJ2-5,15,TRBD1,CSVVLLSGGRETQYF,TGCAGCGTTGTCCTGTTGTCAGGGGGCAGAGAGACCCAGTACTTC
TRBV25-1,TRBJ1-4,15,NA,CASSGYRVGDEKLFF,TGTGCCAGCAGTGGGTACAGGGTTGGGGATGAAAAACTGTTTTTT
TRBV7-9,TRBJ2-7,14,NA,CASSLEGGSDEQYF,TGTGCCAGCAGCTTAGAGGGGGGGAGCGACGAGCAGTACTTC
TRBV9,TRBJ2-2,15,NA,CASSVKGADTGELFF,TGTGCCAGCAGCGTCAAAGGGGCCGACACCGGGGAGCTGTTTTTT
TRBV6-1,TRBJ1-1,13,NA,CASLTEKRTEAFF,TGTGCCAGCCTGACAGAGAAGAGGACTGAAGCTTTCTTT
TRBV7-2,TRBJ2-7,13,TRBD2,CASSNREVLRQYF,TGTGCCAGCAGCAACCGGGAGGTCTTGCGGCAGTACTTC
TRBV7-2,TRBJ2-7,12,TRBD1,CASSQGVGEQYF,TGTGCCAGCAGCCAGGGGGTGGGCGAGCAGTACTTC
TRBV27,TRBJ2-7,14,TRBD2,CASRGLAGGYEQYF,TGTGCCAGCAGGGGACTAGCGGGAGGCTACGAGCAGTACTTC
TRBV28,TRBJ2-1,16,TRBD2,CASSLWGRDSTNEQFF,TGTGCCAGCAGTTTATGGGGGAGGGACTCCACTAATGAGCAGTTCTTC
TRBV6-1,TRBJ2-7,14,NA,CASSEAGARYEQYF,TGTGCCAGCAGTGAAGCGGGGGCCCGCTACGAGCAGTACTTC
TRBV28,TRBJ1-1,12,NA,CASSLYTGEAFF,TGTGCCAGCAGTTTATATACCGGTGAAGCTTTCTTT
TRBV30,TRBJ2-4,17,TRBD2,CAWSGKTSGGTGNIQYF,TGTGCCTGGAGTGGGAAGACTAGCGGGGGTACAGGAAACATTCAGTACTTC
TRBV15,TRBJ2-3,13,NA,CATSGSLRDTQYF,TGTGCCACCAGCGGCTCTTTACGAGATACGCAGTATTTT
TRBV29-1,TRBJ2-3,13,NA,CSVVFGRIDTQYF,TGCAGCGTTGTTTTTGGGAGAATAGATACGCAGTATTTT
TRBV9,TRBJ1-1,15,TRBD1,CASSVVAGGYTEAFF,TGTGCCAGCAGCGTAGTGGCAGGGGGCTACACTGAAGCTTTCTTT
TRBV30,TRBJ2-3,20,TRBD2,CAWSFLTSGRAVGPIDTQYF,TGTGCCTGGAGTTTCCTGACTAGCGGGAGGGCCGTAGGTCCGATAGATACGCAGTATTTT
TRBV15,TRBJ1-1,13,NA,CATSRDLGGRPFF,TGTGCCACCAGCAGAGATCTAGGGGGTAGGCCTTTCTTT
TRBV5-6,TRBJ2-2,16,TRBD2,CASSPLTSGNTGELFF,TGTGCCAGCAGCCCCTTGACTAGCGGGAACACCGGGGAGCTGTTTTTT
TRBV5-1,TRBJ2-1,15,NA,CASSLETGSYNEQFF,TGCGCCAGCAGCTTGGAGACAGGCTCCTACAATGAGCAGTTCTTC
TRBV1,TRBJ2-1,16,NA,CTSSQGLAGVGNEQFF,TGCACCAGCAGCCAGGGACTAGCGGGAGTGGGCAATGAGCAGTTCTTC
TRBV15,TRBJ2-7,12,NA,CATSRDIYEQYF,TGTGCCACCAGCAGGGACATTTACGAGCAGTACTTC
TRBV27,TRBJ1-2,14,TRBD1,CASSADRAYYGYTF,TGTGCCAGCAGCGCAGACAGGGCCTACTATGGCTACACCTTC